A selection of T cell receptor beta chains follows, all from one sample in a study of cytomegalovirus exposure and HLA in healthy donors. Sequencing used immunoSEQ multiplex PCR; TCRdb keeps in-frame clones, though not all of them. The table records roughly 150,000 clones, roughly three quarters of them present only once. The sample consisted of PBMCs. The receptor set was obtained from a male donor in good health and CMV-seronegative. Both conserved end residues are part of each CDR3. The D gene is left open where the match is weak. Part of the rows lack a size; the others show once, few, many or a class for expanded clones.

TRBJ2-7 . . TRBV4-3 TGCGCCAGCAGCCAAGATCTCTCCTCCGAGCAGTACTTC CASSQDLSSEQYF
TRBJ2-2 . . TRBV6-5 TGTGCCAGCAGTTTAATGCAGGGGACCACCGGGGAGCTGTTTTTT CASSLMQGTTGELFF
TRBJ1-2 TRBD1 . TRBV18 TGTGCCAGCTCACCGGGACAGGGTACCAACTATGGCTACACCTTC CASSPGQGTNYGYTF
TRBJ1-2 . . TRBV10-3 TGTGCCATCAGTGATGGGGCGAATGGCTACACCTTC CAISDGANGYTF
TRBJ1-1 . few TRBV5-4 TGTGCCAGCAGCCTACTTGGGCCGAACACTGAAGCTTTCTTT CASSLLGPNTEAFF
TRBJ2-7 TRBD2 few TRBV13 TGTGCCAGCAGCTTCTACGGGGGGGGGTACGAGCAGTACTTC CASSFYGGGYEQYF
TRBJ2-7 . few TRBV5-5 TGTGCCAGTCGGCTGTCGGGGGGCCCCTACGAGCAGTACTTC CASRLSGGPYEQYF
TRBJ2-1 . . TRBV7-8 TGTGCCAGCAGCTTCCGGAATGAGCAGTTCTTC CASSFRNEQFF
TRBJ1-2 TRBD1 . TRBV30 TGTGCCTGGGACAGGGGAGGGGACTATGGCTACACCTTC CAWDRGGDYGYTF
TRBJ2-7 TRBD1 . TRBV6-6 TGTGCCAGCAGTTTCGACAGGGGGTTTGACGAGCAGTACTTC CASSFDRGFDEQYF
TRBJ2-7 TRBD2 . TRBV7-2 TGTGCCAGCAGCTTTTATAGCGGGAAGGATTCCGCCTACGAGCAGTACTTC CASSFYSGKDSAYEQYF
TRBJ2-7 TRBD2 . TRBV28 TGTGCCAGCAGTTTAGGCGTGGGAGGGTACGAGCAGTACTTC CASSLGVGGYEQYF
TRBJ2-2 TRBD2 . TRBV6-6 TGTGCCAGCAGTTTCGAGGGAGGGACCGGGGAGCTGTTTTTT CASSFEGGTGELFF
TRBJ1-6 TRBD1 . TRBV5-5 TGTGCCAGCAGTAGGGGGCAGGGGGCGGGTACACCCCTCCACTTT CASSRGQGAGTPLHF
TRBJ2-7 . once TRBV9 TGTGCCAGCAGCGTAGCGTCAGACTACGAGCAGTACTTC CASSVASDYEQYF
TRBJ2-7 . . TRBV5-1 TGCGCCAGCAGCCAGACCCTGGCGGGGACCTACGAGCAGTACTTC CASSQTLAGTYEQYF
TRBJ2-2 TRBD1 . TRBV7-3 TGTGCCAGCAGCTTATCTGGGACAGGGTCTGGCACCGGGGAGCTGTTTTTT CASSLSGTGSGTGELFF
TRBJ2-1 TRBD2 medium-sized TRBV19 TGTGCCAGTAGTCTCGGGACTAGCGGGTGGACCTACAATGAGCAGTTCTTC CASSLGTSGWTYNEQFF
TRBJ2-1 TRBD2 few TRBV6-4 TGTGCCAGCAGCGATAGCGGGAGTTCCTACAATGAGCAGTTCTTC CASSDSGSSYNEQFF
TRBJ1-4 . . TRBV2 TGTGCCAGCAGAAACTTGGGAGGGGCCCGGGGGGAAAAACTGTTTTTT CASRNLGGARGEKLFF
TRBJ2-1 TRBD2 . TRBV7-2 TGTGCCAGCAGCAGACAGGGCGGGGGGGGCATGAATGAGCAGTTCTTC CASSRQGGGGMNEQFF
TRBJ2-2 TRBD1 once TRBV13 TGTGCCAGCAGCCCCCAAGGGGACAGGGGTAGAGAGGAGCTGTTTTTT CASSPQGDRGREELFF
TRBJ2-1 TRBD1 . TRBV2 TGTGCCAGCAGTGAGCGGCCGGGACAGGGCAATGAGCAGTTCTTC CASSERPGQGNEQFF
TRBJ2-3 TRBD2 few TRBV7-2 TGTGCCAGCAGCTTAATCCCTAGCGGCGTCACAGATACGCAGTATTTT CASSLIPSGVTDTQYF
TRBJ2-1 . . TRBV7-7 TGTGCTAGCAGCTTATTCGGTCGGTTCTTC CASSLFGRFF
TRBJ2-7 TRBD2 few TRBV5-4 TGTGCCAGCAGCCTCTACGGACTAGCGGCCTCATACGAGTACTTC CASSLYGLAASYEYF
TRBJ2-7 . . TRBV4-1 TGCGCCAGCAGCCCCGCAGACGGGCAGGGTCGCTCCTACGAGCAGTACTTC CASSPADGQGRSYEQYF
TRBJ2-2 . . TRBV30 TGTGCCTGGAGTCACCAGGAAGCCGGGGAGCTGTTTTTT CAWSHQEAGELFF
TRBJ2-5 TRBD1 . TRBV9 TGTGCCAGCAGCGCTGGGGACAGTAATACGGAGACCCAGTACTTC CASSAGDSNTETQYF
TRBJ2-3 TRBD2 . TRBV5-1 TGCGCCAGCAGCCCGGGGGGTAGCGGGGGATCCACAGATACGCAGTATTTT CASSPGGSGGSTDTQYF
TRBJ2-1 . . TRBV28 TGTGCCAGCAGCCTGTACAGGGTCGGATCCTACAATGAGCAGTTCTTC CASSLYRVGSYNEQFF
TRBJ2-7 . . TRBV6-5 TGTGCCAGCAGTCTCCAGGGAAACTCCTACGAGCAGTACTTC CASSLQGNSYEQYF
TRBJ1-4 . . TRBV20-1 TGCAGTGCTAAGGGGAATGAAAAACTGTTTTTT CSAKGNEKLFF
TRBJ1-2 . . TRBV5-5 TGTGCCAGCAGCCTAGTACAGGGTGTCTATGGCTACACCTTC CASSLVQGVYGYTF
TRBJ2-1 TRBD2 . TRBV4-1 TGCGCCAGCAGCCAAGTAGGAGGGGTCGCGGGAGGAGCCTACAATGAGCAGTTCTTC CASSQVGGVAGGAYNEQFF
TRBJ1-4 TRBD1 once TRBV19 TGTGCCAGTAACCCCCGGGGGACAGGGGCTGAAAAACTGTTTTTT CASNPRGTGAEKLFF
TRBJ2-5 . . TRBV30 TGTGCCTGGAGTGCCGCCCCCGGGAGCGGGGAGACCCAGTACTTC CAWSAAPGSGETQYF
TRBJ2-6 . . TRBV4-3 TGCGCCAGCAGCCCCCTAAGCTCTGGGGCCAACGTCCTGACTTTC CASSPLSSGANVLTF
TRBJ2-3 TRBD1 . TRBV19 TGTGCCAGTCGGGACAGGGTCCTAGATACGCAGTATTTT CASRDRVLDTQYF
TRBJ2-5 TRBD1 . TRBV18 TGTGCCAGCTCACTCGAGAGGGGGCTCCAAGAGACCCAGTACTTC CASSLERGLQETQYF
TRBJ1-5 . . TRBV7-2 TGTGCCAGCAGCTTAGGGGGCCGCAATCAGCCCCAGCATTTT CASSLGGRNQPQHF
TRBJ2-1 . . TRBV30 TGTGCCTGGAGTCGGCAGCGGGTGGTTTATGAGCAGTTCTTC CAWSRQRVVYEQFF
TRBJ1-2 . few TRBV6-1 TGTGCCAGCAGTGAAGGGAGTGGCTACACCTTC CASSEGSGYTF
TRBJ1-5 TRBD1 . TRBV10-3 TGTGCCACCGGGGGACAGTTGAATCAGCCCCAGCATTTT CATGGQLNQPQHF
TRBJ2-1 TRBD2 . TRBV7-8 TGTGCCAGCAGCTGGGGGACTAGCGGGCGGCAGTTCTTC CASSWGTSGRQFF
TRBJ2-5 TRBD2 . TRBV2 TGTGCCAGCAGACGGGAGGGCGGGGGCCCAGAGACCCAGTACTTC CASRREGGGPETQYF
TRBJ2-2 . . TRBV5-1 TGCGCCAGCAGCCCCCAACAGGGTACTACGGTCACCGGGGAGCTGTTTTTT CASSPQQGTTVTGELFF
TRBJ2-1 . . TRBV4-1 TGCGCCAGCAGCCAAGGGGGGCATGAGCAGTTCTTC CASSQGGHEQFF